The TCR beta chain described here comes from a study of molecular identifiers for immune sequencing clone quantification. Across the study: In replicates, the authors split RNA from roughly 20,000 or 100,000 naive CD8 cells five ways and sequenced four.

Each CDR3 protein is one row after TCRdb ran MiXCR on the PCR reads. The sample yields about 640,000 distinct CDR3 sequences, just under 20% seen once. The sample holds many counts of this clonotype. What it recognizes is unknown. Trimming at V came to 3 bases and at J to 5 bases, leaving 12 bases not matched to a gene. The CDR3 sequence is 16 residues long. Germline V gene sequence: CDR1 DFQATT, CDR2 SNEGSKA (reference sequence). Sorted cell numbers of roughly 19,000 to 1,000,000, with 10%, 30% or 50% RNA, served as input for naive CD8 libraries. Overall study findings and caveats: Should identical TCR molecules share a barcode, the sizes of highly expanded clones could be underestimated. Detection of one spiked Jurkat cell's TCR RNA reportedly worked in 1 million or so naive cells.

The receptor was derived from a human donor in good health. Some libraries in this study had Jurkat cell RNA spiked in. The chain joins TRBV20-1 to TRBJ2-3, with TRBD2 identical over 9 bases. Material: naive CD8+ T cells from blood, with Jurkat cell RNA spiked in. This sample's subset: FACS-sorted CD8+CD4-CCR7+CD45RA+ naive T cells. CDR3 DNA: TGCAGTGCTAGCGCTCTGGTAGCGGGGGTGGAAGATACGCAGTATTTT. Amino acid sequence: CSASALVAGVEDTQYF.